The present TCR beta chain was sequenced within a study of CD8 T cells in Susac syndrome. Study-level results: The study acknowledged a relatively small number of individuals in its TCR sequencing and HLA analysis. The CD4+ T cell repertoires that were profiled in Susac syndrome showed no clonal expansion.

The authors reverse transcribed roughly 0.45 to 1 ug RNA with random hexamers. Amplification of TCR beta CDR3 across 54 Vbeta and 13 Jbeta was performed with immunoSEQ multiplex PCR. TCRdb re-derived calls from the immunoSEQ multiplex PCR reads in MiXCR, one entry per CDR3 protein. Of around 200,000 distinct CDR3 sequences in the sample, around 94% are singletons; the top ten hold 0.085% to 0.1%. The diagnostic criteria were recently defined, and patients with Susac syndrome met them for definite or probable disease. For this clonotype: What it binds is unknown.

This TCR came from a human donor with Susac syndrome. Material: CD4+ T cells from PBMCs.

This chain's CDR3 is CASSYSGRAGDEQFF. In nucleotides, the CDR3 is TGTGCCAGCAGCTACAGCGGGAGGGCCGGGGATGAGCAGTTCTTC. The genes are TRBV7-9 and TRBJ2-1, with 10 bases aligning to TRBD2. The germline V gene has CDR1 SEHNR and CDR2 FQNEAQ (reference sequence). J lost 8 bases, V lost 4 bases, and 8 bases had no gene match. This CDR3 comprises 15 residues.